This T cell receptor beta chain was found in a study of beta chain features in type 1 diabetes. Overall study context: There were some 110 million sorted cells examined across all samples. Study-wide points: When Type 1 diabetes patients were examined, their TCRB CDR3s proved moderately but significantly shorter in all four CD4+ subsets. cDNA-based sequencing might over-represent cells highly expressing TCR.

Isolated RNA was reverse transcribed in full, so expressed TCRB transcripts were sequenced. Data came from immunoSEQ multiplex PCR; TCRdb stores just in-frame clones and leaves some out. The sample has approximately 600,000 clones; roughly an eighth are singletons. A word on this clone: What it binds is unknown.

This CDR3 has 14 residues. Between the trimmed V and J ends, which lost 5 bases and 7 bases, there was a span of 12 bases. The V gene's germline CDR1 is SGHVS and CDR2 FNYEAQ. One heparinised draw, averaging roughly 0.12 L, was taken per donor. The sequence was collected from a man aged 25 to 45 with type 1 diabetes. Input material: naive CD4+ T cells from blood. The chain carries TRBV7-6 and TRBJ1-6, with a tentative D call TRBD1 (6 bases). The CDR3 region has the DNA TGTGCCAGCAGCCCCTCAGGGGCAAATTCACCCCTCCACTTT. This encodes CASSPSGANSPLHF.